The sample holds many counts of the clone carrying this TCR beta chain. Its antigen is currently unknown. The V and J ends lost 2 bases and 4 bases respectively, with 8 bases between them. The germline CDR1 and CDR2 sequences are WSHSY and SAAADI. The CDR3 is made up of 14 amino acids. The data belong to a study of T cells after posttransplantation cyclophosphamide. This table comes from immunoSEQ multiplex PCR, and its TCRdb copy is limited to in-frame clones, with some not included. The sample is made up of approximately 39,000 clones, none counted only once. Findings and caveats of the study: Later blood repertoires were often dominated by clones from the donor CD8+ memory compartment.

The receptor was isolated from a girl aged 10 to 17 in good health, CMV-negative, and a related stem cell transplant donor. The V call is TRBV10-2, the J call TRBJ2-2, with no clear D. The specimen sequenced was PBMCs. CDR3 sequence reads: CASSEIASTGELFF. CDR3 nucleotides: TGCGCCAGCAGTGAGATAGCAAGCACCGGGGAGCTGTTTTTT.